This record covers a single TCR beta chain. The sample comes from a study of T cell changes during pregnancy in multiple sclerosis. Produced via immunoSEQ multiplex PCR; TCRdb's table is partial and in-frame only. The data show tens of thousands of clones, approximately 92% seen once. This CDR3 spans 13 amino acids. V lost 7 bases and J 3 bases, leaving 12 bases between the germline ends. Germline loops: CDR1 MNHNS, CDR2 SASEGT. The sequences come from peripheral blood, collected after pregnancy. This chain uses TRBV6-1 with TRBJ1-2, with D tentatively TRBD1 (5 bases). This receptor was identified in a female donor in good health, enrolled as a control in a pregnancy study. The CDR3, as DNA: TGTGCCAGCAAGTCACAGGCGGACTATGGCTACACCTTC. Its translation is CASKSQADYGYTF.